Given below is one T cell receptor (beta chain) in context. There are a few counts of this clone. Its cognate antigen has yet to be identified. The input lacks base qualities; no much larger clone sits a single base away. Measured from the cysteine to the phenylalanine, the CDR3 is 16 residues long. Of all the DNA, just the CDR3 is kept, 48 bases in frame from base 1. Reading the germline V gene gives CDR1 SGHVS and CDR2 FQNEAQ. The trim is 1 base for V and 2 bases for J, with a gap of 12 bases between the germline ends. This entry belongs to a study of T cell responses to AZD1222 COVID-19 vaccine (dated by TCRdb to the early 2020s). Broadly, across the study: AZD1222 recipients whose second dose came at about 4 weeks and those whose second dose came at about 12 weeks were combined into one group, since spike-specific TCR depth and breadth did not differ between the two schedules. A total of about 230 trial participants underwent TCR sequencing, of whom roughly 210 received two doses of AZD1222 and about 25 received two doses of the MenACWY control vaccine. Trial participants were enrolled into age subgroups of 18-55, 56-69 and 70-plus years, which contained roughly 140, 27 and 60 TCR-sequenced participants, respectively. Broad study findings and their caveats: Epitopes outside the regions mutated in the B.1.351 and B.1.1.7 variants were reportedly recognized by nearly half of the unique spike-specific TCRs. Spike-specific TCR breadth and depth rose significantly after two AZD1222 doses compared with day 0 and with MenACWY recipients. Conclusions about previously exposed vaccinees are limited, since just 5 or 6 AZD1222 recipients were seropositive for SARS-CoV-2 at baseline. Because no day 14 peak-response samples were available, the repertoires could be characterized only after the peak T cell response. Participants were mostly white British, with more females than males. The authors suggested clonal diversity may have been underestimated. In the small 56-69-year group, the increase in depth fell short of significance, most likely because of low power. The whole spike protein was spanned by vaccine-associated CD4 TCRs, and dominant responses were seen in regions 160-218 and 743-854.

The sample's time point label, decoded: baseline before first vaccination. The vaccinee samples were drawn from two UK trials, COV001 and COV002, one of which was a single-blind randomized controlled phase 2/3 trial testing AZD1222 (ChAdOx1 nCoV-19) in healthy adults. Trial participant PBMC samples were collected at day 0 and day 28 after the second dose for TCRbeta chain sequencing. The CDR3 regions of human TCRbeta chains were subjected to immunosequencing. The source study handled its data this way. TCRs in the repertoires were compared against a reference library of SARS-CoV-2-specific TCRs that had been generated with the MIRA antigen-specificity platform. Breadth meant the fraction of unique TCRs that were SARS-CoV-2-associated, whereas depth meant the fraction of total T cells that were SARS-CoV-2-associated. Using the MIRA data, each spike-specific TCR was mapped to the spike region that the TCR reacts to and placed in a CD4 or CD8 class. Log10-transformed breadth and depth values were compared by one-way ANOVA with Sidak's multiple comparisons tests. Held by TCRdb, this immuneACCESS table contains in-frame sequences only and omits some clones. Under half of the omission traces to an unresolved V gene where checked; the cause of the rest is unknown. V and J calls plus clone size are reproduced from that table; the DNA served to infer D and trimming. The sample table records 93,000 or so clones; roughly 89% of these occur just once. The top ten clones comprise roughly 42% of the sample.

The input for sequencing was peripheral blood, taken on day 0 of AZD1222 vaccination. This TCR came from an adult in good health. The V and J genes are TRBV7-8 and TRBJ2-1; too little of a D gene remains to name it. The nucleotides read TGTGCCAGCAGCTTAGGAGTGAGTGGGACCTACAATGAGCAGTTCTTC. This sequence encodes CASSLGVSGTYNEQFF. The variable domain in full, with residues beyond the CDR3 obtained from the reference TRBV7-8 and TRBJ2-1 genes, is GAGVSQSPRYKVAKRGQDVALRCDPISGHVSLFWYQQALGQGPEFLTYFQNEAQLDKSGLPSDRFFAERPEGSVSTLKIQRTQQEDSAVYLCASSLGVSGTYNEQFFGPGTRLTVL.